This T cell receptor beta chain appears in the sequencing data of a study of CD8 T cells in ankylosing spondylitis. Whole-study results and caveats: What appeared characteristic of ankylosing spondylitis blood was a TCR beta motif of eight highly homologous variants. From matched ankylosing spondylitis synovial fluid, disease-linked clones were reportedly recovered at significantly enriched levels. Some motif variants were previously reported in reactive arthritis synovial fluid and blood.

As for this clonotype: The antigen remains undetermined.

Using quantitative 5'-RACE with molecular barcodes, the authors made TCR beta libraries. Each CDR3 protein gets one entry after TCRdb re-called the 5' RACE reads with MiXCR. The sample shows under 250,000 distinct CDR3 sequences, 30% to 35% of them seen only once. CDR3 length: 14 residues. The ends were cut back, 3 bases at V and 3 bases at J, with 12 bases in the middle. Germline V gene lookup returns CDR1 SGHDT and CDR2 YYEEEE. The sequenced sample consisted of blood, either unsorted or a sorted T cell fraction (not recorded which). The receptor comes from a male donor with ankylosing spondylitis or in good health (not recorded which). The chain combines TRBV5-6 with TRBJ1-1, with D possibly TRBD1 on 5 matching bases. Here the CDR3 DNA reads TGTGCCAGCAGCTCCCCCGGGGCACACACTGAAGCTTTCTTT. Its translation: CASSSPGAHTEAFF.